This T cell receptor beta chain was sequenced in a study of persistence of HIV-infected CD4 T cells. Overall study: A couple of participants gave one leukapheresis sample; others gave up to about 180 mL blood repeatedly. Study results and caveats: Degenerate expanded CDR3beta sequences were enriched among CMV- and Gag-responding cells. Bulk TCR data could not be restricted to HIV-1-infected CMV-responding cells.

V lost 2 bases to trimming and J lost 5 bases, with 9 bases between them. CDR1 and CDR2 (germline): MNHEY, SVGAGI. The CDR3 sequence is 13 residues long. This nonspecific control used anti-CD3/anti-CD28 bead stimulation of CD4+ T cells. Responding CD4+ T cells were sorted by upregulation of both CD40 ligand and CD69. Before stimulation, PBMCs underwent CD8+ T cell depletion. This was the immunoSEQ version 4 assay in survey mode. Repertoires were generated with immunoSEQ multiplex PCR, while TCRdb's copy carries only in-frame clones and drops some. The sample holds approximately 45,000 clones, approximately 90% seen once. With regard to this clone: No antigen is known for it.

The clonotype was recovered from an adult woman with HIV who was CMV-seropositive. The genes are TRBV6-5 and TRBJ1-2, with unresolved D. This specimen consisted of CD4+ T cells sorted from PBMCs after approximately 19-hour stimulation, obtained from a patient who received antiretroviral therapy. CDR3 nucleotides: TGTGCCAGCAGTTACGGCAGAAGTTATGGCTACACCTTC. Its translation: CASSYGRSYGYTF.